Listed here are 12 T cell receptor beta chains from one sample, sequenced in a study of blood T cell repertoires in COVID-19. Libraries were prepared by immunoSEQ multiplex PCR; TCRdb keeps only in-frame clonotypes and omits some of them. The data hold 80,000 to 95,000 clones, with about 75% observed a single time. The material sequenced was peripheral blood. The receptors come from an elderly woman with acute or convalescent COVID-19.

V usage is TRBV13 and J usage is TRBJ1-1, with TRBD1 matching over 7 bases. The CDR3 extends over 16 amino acids. J gave up 4 bases and V 5 bases, and 13 bases lay outside the gene matches. Germline V gene data show CDR1 as PRHDT and CDR2 as FYEKMQ (reference sequence). In nucleotides, the CDR3 is TGTGCCAGCAGCCTGACAATGAGACAGGGACGCACTGAAGCTTTCTTT. Translated: CASSLTMRQGRTEAFF.

The chain uses TRBV11-3 and TRBJ2-3; no clear D gene. Trimming shortened V by 5 bases and J by 3 bases, and 9 bases separated the two germline ends. CDR1 SGHNT and CDR2 YENEEA come from the germline V gene. The CDR3 totals 13 residues. CDR3 region: CASSQRPTDTQYF. CDR3 sequence (DNA): TGTGCCAGCAGCCAGAGGCCGACAGATACGCAGTATTTT.

The V call is TRBV27, the J call TRBJ2-3; maybe TRBD2 (5 bases). The CDR3 totals 15 residues. The ends were cut back, 5 bases at V and 1 base at J, with 13 bases in the middle. CDR1 is MNHEY, CDR2 SMNVEV, per germline (reference sequence). This CDR3 is CASSLEEGRTDTQYF. In DNA, the CDR3 is TGTGCCAGCAGTCTCGAAGAGGGCCGCACAGATACGCAGTATTTT.

The chain carries TRBV5-4 and TRBJ2-3; D not certain. The CDR3 covers 14 residues. CDR1 and CDR2 from the germline V gene are SGHNT and YYREEE (reference sequence). Trimming removed 0 bases from V and 2 bases from J, with 7 bases in between. The CDR3 protein is CASSLETHTDTQYF. For the CDR3, the DNA is TGTGCCAGCAGCTTGGAAACTCACACAGATACGCAGTATTTT.

CDR3 sequence (DNA): TGTGCCAGTAGACCGCGACAGGCCGCCGGGGAGCTGTTTTTT. Amino acids: CASRPRQAAGELFF. The genes are TRBV19 and TRBJ2-2; possible D gene TRBD1, 6 bases. Deletions cut 6 bases from V and 6 bases from J, with 14 bases between. There are 14 residues in the CDR3. Germline values: CDR1 LNHDA, CDR2 SQIVND (reference sequence).

This rearrangement joins TRBV7-9 to TRBJ2-2; D is ambiguous. Trimming left V 3 bases short and J 7 bases short, with 6 bases between. This CDR3 has 12 residues. CDR1 and CDR2 (germline): SEHNR, FQNEAQ (reference sequence). CDR3 nucleotide sequence: TGTGCCAGCAGCTTCCCCGGCGGGGAGCTGTTTTTT. This gives the protein CASSFPGGELFF.

This chain uses TRBV3-1 (or the pseudogene TRBV3-2) with TRBJ1-1; D uncertain. In germline, CDR1 is LGHDT, CDR2 YNNKEL (reference sequence). This CDR3 spans 14 amino acids. Trimming took off 1 base at V and 0 bases at J, with 6 bases between the two ends. The CDR3 spells CASSQAQMNTEAFF. CDR3 in DNA: TGTGCCAGCAGCCAAGCTCAGATGAACACTGAAGCTTTCTTT.

This chain joins TRBV5-4 and TRBJ2-7; TRBD1 might be the D (5 bases). V was shortened by 2 bases and J by 6 bases, with 18 bases between the two germline ends. Germline loops: CDR1 SGHNT, CDR2 YYREEE (reference sequence). This CDR3 comprises 15 residues. The CDR3 DNA sequence: TGTGCCAGCAGCTTTGGACAATTTTCTAAAGGCGAGCAGTACTTC. Translating gives CASSFGQFSKGEQYF.

The chain links TRBV28 to TRBJ2-7, with D possibly TRBD2 on 6 matching bases. Germline V CDR1 and CDR2: MDHEN, SYDVKM. CDR3 size: 11 residues. The germline V and J ends were trimmed by 6 bases and 5 bases, with 8 bases remaining between them. CDR3 in amino acids: CASREGDEQYF. CDR3 sequence (DNA): TGTGCCAGCAGGGAGGGCGACGAGCAGTACTTC. The variable domain in full, with the rest retrieved from reference TRBV28 and TRBJ2-7, is DVKVTQSSRYLVKRTGEKVFLECVQDMDHENMFWYRQDPGLGLRLIYFSYDVKMKEKGDIPEGYSVSREKKERFSLILESASTNQTSMYLCASREGDEQYFGPGTRLTVT.

This clone was detected once. This rearrangement joins TRBV6-1 to TRBJ1-4, with a possible D match to TRBD1 (5 bases). CDR3 size: 15 residues. The germline gives CDR1 MNHNS, CDR2 SASEGT. The ends were cut back, 2 bases at V and 6 bases at J, with 13 bases in the middle. CDR3 sequence: CASSEKPGGYEKLFF. CDR3 coding DNA: TGTGCCAGCAGTGAAAAGCCGGGGGGATATGAAAAACTGTTTTTT.

This clone was detected a few times. The chain is built from TRBV6-1 and TRBJ1-5; 7 nucleotides line up with TRBD1. The germline CDR1 and CDR2 sequences are MNHNS and SASEGT. J was trimmed by 5 bases and V by 2 bases; bases with no gene match: 9. The CDR3 consists of 16 residues. The CDR3 region is CASSESWGTAYQPQHF. CDR3 DNA: TGTGCCAGCAGTGAATCTTGGGGGACAGCATATCAGCCCCAGCATTTT.

The chain uses TRBV28 and TRBJ1-1; D unresolved. Germline V gene data show CDR1 as MDHEN and CDR2 as SYDVKM. The CDR3 extends over 11 amino acids. The V end was cut by 3 bases, the J end by 8 bases, with 7 bases between. This CDR3 is CASSFREEAFF. CDR3 DNA sequence: TGTGCCAGCAGTTTTCGAGAAGAAGCTTTCTTT.